This passage covers 27 T cell receptor beta chains from one sample sequenced in a study of OX40 agonist ivuxolimab in advanced cancers. The data were produced by immunoSEQ multiplex PCR, yet TCRdb's version contains in-frame clones alone and is incomplete. Among approximately 74,000 clones listed, around nine tenths were seen once. Sequences were derived from CD4+ or CD8+ T cells sorted from blood, sampled in a trial of the OX40 agonist ivuxolimab. Source of these receptors: an adult with an advanced solid tumor such as melanoma, head and neck, liver or kidney cancer.

The rearrangement joins TRBV7-2 to TRBJ2-7; maybe TRBD2 (6 bases). CDR1 is SGHTA, CDR2 FQGNSA, per germline. The V end lost 1 base, the J end lost 3 bases, and 10 bases lay between the germline ends. CDR3 size: 14 residues. The CDR3 nucleotides read TGTGCCAGCAGCTTAGGTCCGGGAGACTACGAGCAGTACTTC. Translation: CASSLGPGDYEQYF.

The J gene is TRBJ1-2, the V gene TRBV6-5; 7 positions agree with TRBD1. Germline CDR1 is MNHEY and CDR2 is SVGAGI. V was clipped by 1 base and J by 6 bases; unmatched bases: 5. The CDR3 consists of 14 residues. The CDR3, as DNA: TGTGCCAGCAGTTACTTTTCCGGGACAGATGGCTACACCTTC. It codes for CASSYFSGTDGYTF.

This clone was recorded once. The chain uses TRBV7-9 and TRBJ2-6; D remains ambiguous. The CDR3 sequence is 15 residues long. Per germline, CDR1 SEHNR and CDR2 FQNEAQ (reference sequence). V was pared by 0 bases and J by 4 bases, with 7 bases between. The chain's CDR3 is CASSLASAGANVLTF. For the CDR3, the DNA is TGTGCCAGCAGCTTAGCCTCAGCGGGGGCCAACGTCCTGACTTTC. Complete variable domain (other parts from reference TRBV7-9 and TRBJ2-6): DTGVSQNPRHKITKRGQNVTFRCDPISEHNRLYWYRQTLGQGPEFLTYFQNEAQLEKSRLLSDRFSAERPKGSFSTLEIQRTEQGDSAMYLCASSLASAGANVLTFGAGSRLTVL.

The J gene is TRBJ2-5, the V gene TRBV27; D is uncertain. V was trimmed by 1 base and J by 2 bases, leaving 5 bases between them. The CDR3 is 13 amino acids. In germline, CDR1 is MNHEY, CDR2 SMNVEV (reference sequence). The CDR3 DNA sequence: TGTGCCAGCAGTTTATGGTCACAAGAGACCCAGTACTTC. It is translated as CASSLWSQETQYF.

V usage is TRBV6-1 and J usage is TRBJ1-5; D unclear. Per the germline V gene, CDR1 is MNHNS and CDR2 is SASEGT. V dropped 1 base and J dropped 5 bases, with 9 bases sitting between them. This CDR3 spans 14 amino acids. The CDR3 sequence is CASSEGRGYQPQHF. As DNA, the CDR3 is TGTGCCAGCAGTGAAGGGAGAGGTTATCAGCCCCAGCATTTT.

The chain has TRBV19 and TRBJ2-1, with D perhaps matching TRBD2 (6 bases). CDR3 size: 15 residues. Trimming took 4 bases from V and 0 from J, leaving 10 bases between them. CDR1 and CDR2 (germline): LNHDA, SQIVND (reference sequence). CDR3 in DNA: TGTGCCAGTAGTACCCCCGGGAGCTCCTACAATGAGCAGTTCTTC. It is translated as CASSTPGSSYNEQFF.

Remarks on this clone: Other DNA sequences in the sample encode the same CDR3. The chain employs TRBV27 and TRBJ2-2; a possible D gene is TRBD2 (6 bases). The germline CDR1 and CDR2 sequences are MNHEY and SMNVEV (reference sequence). V was pared by 3 bases and J by 2 bases, with 7 bases between. CDR3 size: 14 residues. CDR3 in amino acids: CASSLGTNTGELFF. Here the CDR3 DNA reads TGTGCCAGCAGTTTGGGGACTAACACCGGGGAGCTGTTTTTT.

This clone was picked up one time. The chain is built from TRBV11-1 and TRBJ2-5; 7 positions match TRBD2. Germline CDR1 SGHAT, CDR2 FQDESV (reference sequence). V was pared by 0 bases and J by 1 base, with 5 bases of the junction left unmatched. CDR3 length: 16 residues. This CDR3 reads CASSLARGRPQETQYF. The CDR3 DNA reads as TGTGCCAGCAGCTTAGCGCGGGGGAGACCCCAAGAGACCCAGTACTTC.

The chain joins TRBV2 to TRBJ2-1, with 10 bases fitting TRBD1. V gave up 6 bases and J gave up 3 bases; unmatched junction bases: 8. Germline loops: CDR1 SNHLY, CDR2 FYNNEI. The CDR3 loop spans 16 amino acids. The CDR3 region is CASRETGGSNYNEQFF. The CDR3 nucleotides are TGTGCCAGCAGGGAGACAGGGGGCTCAAACTACAATGAGCAGTTCTTC.

This clone was seen only a few times. The sample carries other DNA sequences with the same CDR3. The chain joins TRBV7-9 to TRBJ2-2, with TRBD1 matching 7 bases. Germline CDR1 and CDR2: SEHNR and FQNEAQ (reference sequence). J was trimmed by 3 bases and V by 5 bases; bases with no gene match: 3. The CDR3 is 14 amino acids. CDR3 amino acids: CASSLTGDTGELFF. In DNA form, the CDR3 reads TGTGCCAGCAGCCTAACAGGGGACACCGGGGAGCTGTTTTTT.

The gene calls are TRBV6-6 and TRBJ2-7, with D perhaps TRBD1 (6 bases). The CDR3 consists of 14 residues. V dropped 5 bases and J dropped 0 bases, with 11 bases sitting between them. Germline-derived CDR1 and CDR2 are MNHNY and SVGAGI (reference sequence). The CDR3 region is CASSPQGVSYEQYF. In DNA, the CDR3 is TGTGCCAGCAGTCCACAGGGCGTCTCCTACGAGCAGTACTTC.

This clone has a single count. The rearrangement joins TRBV30 to TRBJ2-7; a weak D match, TRBD2 (6 bases). The germline CDR1 and CDR2 sequences are GTSNPN and SVGIG (reference sequence). The ends were cut back, 2 bases at V and 3 bases at J, with 8 bases in the middle. The CDR3 has 12 amino acids. The CDR3, as DNA: TGTGCCTGGAGTCTAGCGTACTACGAGCAGTACTTC. Translating gives CAWSLAYYEQYF.

V usage is TRBV27 and J usage is TRBJ1-2; 7 bases match TRBD1. V shed 2 bases and J 2 bases; nucleotides not matched to a gene: 2. The CDR3 has 14 residues. Germline V gene sequence: CDR1 MNHEY, CDR2 SMNVEV (reference sequence). CDR3 in DNA: TGTGCCAGCAGTTTACAGGGGGGGAACTATGGCTACACCTTC. Amino acid sequence: CASSLQGGNYGYTF.

The gene calls are TRBV7-9 and TRBJ2-2; D remains ambiguous. The V gene's germline CDR1 is SEHNR and CDR2 FQNEAQ (reference sequence). This CDR3 comprises 11 residues. V shed 2 bases and J shed 8 bases, with 3 bases lying between them. CDR3 nucleotide sequence: TGTGCCAGCAGCTTAATGGGGGAGCTGTTTTTT. Translation: CASSLMGELFF. Full variable domain (outside the CDR3, taken from reference TRBV7-9 and TRBJ2-2): DTGVSQNPRHKITKRGQNVTFRCDPISEHNRLYWYRQTLGQGPEFLTYFQNEAQLEKSRLLSDRFSAERPKGSFSTLEIQRTEQGDSAMYLCASSLMGELFFGEGSRLTVL.

This clone was counted a single time. As DNA, the CDR3 is TGCGCCAGCAGTCCCGACAGGACGCAAGAGACCCAGTACTTC. This encodes CASSPDRTQETQYF. The chain links TRBV5-1 to TRBJ2-5; maybe TRBD1 (6 bases). This CDR3 comprises 14 residues. Germline CDR1 is SGHRS and CDR2 is YFSETQ. Trimming stripped 5 bases from V and 2 bases from J, with 13 bases between.

V gene TRBV29-1 combines with J gene TRBJ2-1; D is unclear. In germline, CDR1 is SQVTM, CDR2 ANQGSEA. The CDR3 is 12 amino acids. Trimming took off 3 bases at V and 3 bases at J, with 6 bases between the two ends. CDR3 bases: TGCAGCGTTGAGTCCAACTACAATGAGCAGTTCTTC. This gives the protein CSVESNYNEQFF.

The V and J genes are TRBV7-6 and TRBJ2-3, with TRBD1 identical over 11 bases. From germline, CDR1 is SGHVS and CDR2 FNYEAQ. The CDR3 consists of 14 residues. The junction had 1 base not matched to a gene; V was cut back by 3 bases and J by 5 bases. As DNA, the CDR3 is TGTGCCAGCAGCTTCGGGACAGGGGGAGATACGCAGTATTTT. Amino acids: CASSFGTGGDTQYF.

J is TRBJ2-5 and V is TRBV27, with a weak D call TRBD2 (6 bases). Between the trimmed V and J ends, which lost 1 base and 1 base, there was a span of 16 bases. The CDR3 spans 17 residues. Germline V lookup: CDR1 MNHEY, CDR2 SMNVEV (reference sequence). The CDR3 DNA follows: TGTGCCAGCAGTTTATGGCCCCCTAGCGACCTCCAAGAGACCCAGTACTTC. It yields the protein CASSLWPPSDLQETQYF.

The chain is built from TRBV6-5 and TRBJ2-1; D is uncertain. Between the trimmed V and J ends, which lost 3 bases and 5 bases, there was a span of 14 bases. This CDR3 is built from 15 residues. Germline assignment: CDR1 MNHEY and CDR2 SVGAGI. The CDR3 here is CASSYFSNPNNEQFF. The DNA of the CDR3 is TGTGCCAGCAGTTATTTCAGTAATCCTAACAATGAGCAGTTCTTC.

The chain recombines TRBV15 with TRBJ1-1; D may be TRBD1 (5 bases). V dropped 8 bases and J dropped 1 base, with 11 bases sitting between them. This CDR3 spans 13 amino acids. CDR1 and CDR2 (germline): LNHNV, YYDKDF (reference sequence). Here the CDR3 reads CATGLGENTEAFF. The DNA for the CDR3 is TGTGCCACCGGCCTAGGGGAGAACACTGAAGCTTTCTTT.

The V and J genes are TRBV29-1 and TRBJ1-1; tentative D call: TRBD1 (5 bases). V shed 6 bases and J shed 4 bases, with 18 bases lying between them. Germline V gene lookup returns CDR1 SQVTM and CDR2 ANQGSEA. The length of the CDR3 is 14 residues. The CDR3 loop reads CSVQDSAWGTEAFF. The CDR3 DNA is TGCAGCGTCCAAGACAGTGCCTGGGGCACTGAAGCTTTCTTT.

The chain uses TRBV5-4 and TRBJ2-7; D unclear. This CDR3 spans 15 amino acids. CDR1 is SGHNT and CDR2 is YYREEE in the germline V gene (reference sequence). V lost 0 bases and J 2 bases, leaving 12 bases between the germline ends. The CDR3: CASSLVEWTTYEQYF. Written as DNA, the CDR3 is TGTGCCAGCAGCTTGGTGGAGTGGACCACCTACGAGCAGTACTTC.

The chain combines TRBV11-2 with TRBJ1-1; D call uncertain. Trimming pared 3 bases from V and 7 bases from J, leaving 9 bases between. CDR3 size: 12 residues. Germline V gene sequence: CDR1 SGHAT, CDR2 FQNNGV. Written as DNA, the CDR3 is TGTGCCAGCAGCTTGGTTTTTAGTGAAGCTTTCTTT. This codes for CASSLVFSEAFF.

The CDR3, as DNA: TGTGCCAGCAGCCAAAGGGCTAGCAGCTACGAGCAGTACTTC. Translation: CASSQRASSYEQYF. The J gene is TRBJ2-7, the V gene TRBV14, with D possibly matching TRBD2 (5 bases). From germline, CDR1 is SGHDN and CDR2 FVKESK. Trimming shortened V by 2 bases and J by 3 bases, and 11 bases separated the two germline ends. The CDR3 is made up of 14 amino acids.

The rearrangement uses TRBV23-1 and TRBJ1-5; tentative D call: TRBD1 (6 bases). TRBV23-1 is designated an ORF whose function remains uncertain. Trimming cost V 2 bases and J 0 bases, with 14 bases left between them. The CDR3 has 17 amino acids. CDR3 DNA sequence: TGCGCCAGCAGTCAAGGGCTAAGGGGGGATAGCAATCAGCCCCAGCATTTT. It is translated as CASSQGLRGDSNQPQHF.

The sample holds one count of this clone. The chain joins TRBV6-5 to TRBJ1-3; no clear D gene. The V end lost 1 base, the J end lost 0 bases, and 10 bases lay between the germline ends. CDR1 and CDR2 from the germline V gene are MNHEY and SVGAGI. The length of the CDR3 is 16 residues. The CDR3 loop reads CASSYYGGISGNTIYF. CDR3 DNA sequence: TGTGCCAGCAGTTACTACGGCGGGATCTCTGGAAACACCATATATTTT.

The rearrangement joins TRBV7-2 to TRBJ2-6, with 7 bases that match TRBD1. The germline V gene has CDR1 SGHTA and CDR2 FQGNSA. There are 19 residues in the CDR3. Trimming took 0 bases from V and 2 from J; bases not matched to a gene: 10. The CDR3 reads CASSLARGHWSPGANVLTF. CDR3 coding DNA: TGTGCCAGCAGCTTAGCAAGGGGGCACTGGAGCCCTGGGGCCAACGTCCTGACTTTC.